This T cell receptor beta chain was found in a study of blood T cells in healthy people across ages. The authors drew 8 to 10 milliliters of peripheral blood from each donor. A second PCR of roughly 7 to 11 cycles used a sample-barcoded 5' primer and a J-beta primer mix. TCRdb itself ran the 5' RACE reads through MiXCR, one entry per CDR3 protein. This table has approximately 600,000 distinct CDR3 sequences, about 53% appearing once. The CDR3 contains 16 residues. Germline V gene sequence: CDR1 SGHTA, CDR2 FQGNSA. J gave up 5 bases and V 5 bases, and 7 bases lay outside the gene matches. This receptor was taken from a man between 60 and 70 years old in good health. V usage is TRBV7-2 and J usage is TRBJ2-5; 14 bases map to TRBD2. The sample comprised blood. The CDR3: CASSIGTSGGWETQYF. The CDR3 DNA is TGTGCCAGCAGCATCGGGACTAGCGGGGGTTGGGAGACCCAGTACTTC.